The source of this T cell receptor beta chain is a study of memory CD4+ T cells and cytomegalovirus serostatus. Regarding the study as a whole: Repertoires predicted CMV serostatus with median bootstrapped AUC of approximately 0.94.

The sort gate was single viable CD3+CD4+CD8-CD45RO+ cells for memory CD4+ T cells. CMV serostatus came from serum IgG against pp150, pp28, p38, p52. Method: immunoSEQ multiplex PCR; TCRdb's copy keeps in-frame clones and lacks some. The sample comprises some 57,000 clones, 65% to 80% of which are singletons, and 0.75% to 0.85% rests with the top ten. The table lists this clone with a count of one. The target antigen is unknown. Sample: memory CD4+ T cells from blood. The clonotype was recovered from an adult in good health and CMV-seronegative.

As DNA, the CDR3 is TGCGCCAGCAGCTTGACAGCGAACACTGAAGCTTTCTTT. Its translation: CASSLTANTEAFF. The chain employs TRBV5-1 and TRBJ1-1; no reliable D call. V gave up 1 base and J gave up 1 base, with 5 bases separating them. The length of the CDR3 is 13 residues. CDR1 and CDR2 from the germline V gene are SGHRS and YFSETQ. Complete variable domain (other parts from reference TRBV5-1 and TRBJ1-1): KAGVTQTPRYLIKTRGQQVTLSCSPISGHRSVSWYQQTPGQGLQFLFEYFSETQRNKGNFPGRFSGRQFSNSRSEMNVSTLELGDSALYLCASSLTANTEAFFGQGTRLTVV.